This TCR beta chain was sequenced during a study of OX40 agonist ivuxolimab in advanced cancers. In its sample, this clone was seen once. Its specificity is not known. Sequenced by immunoSEQ multiplex PCR; TCRdb stores in-frame clones only, minus some. The table has tens of thousands of clones, 88% seen once. Broader study findings: The study found among the lowest clonal expansion in partial responders at 0.1-3.0 mg/kg.

The ends were cut back, 0 bases at V and 6 bases at J, with 15 bases in the middle. The germline V gene has CDR1 SGDLS and CDR2 YYNGEE. The CDR3 spans 16 residues. The sequences come from CD4+ or CD8+ T cells sorted from blood, collected in a trial of the OX40 agonist ivuxolimab. This rearrangement joins TRBV9 to TRBJ2-2; D perhaps matches TRBD2 (5 bases). This receptor was taken from an adult with an advanced solid tumor such as melanoma, head and neck, liver or kidney cancer. The CDR3 DNA sequence: TGTGCCAGCAGCGTAGCATCACTCGGGGTGTCCGGGGAGCTGTTTTTT. Translated, it gives CASSVASLGVSGELFF.